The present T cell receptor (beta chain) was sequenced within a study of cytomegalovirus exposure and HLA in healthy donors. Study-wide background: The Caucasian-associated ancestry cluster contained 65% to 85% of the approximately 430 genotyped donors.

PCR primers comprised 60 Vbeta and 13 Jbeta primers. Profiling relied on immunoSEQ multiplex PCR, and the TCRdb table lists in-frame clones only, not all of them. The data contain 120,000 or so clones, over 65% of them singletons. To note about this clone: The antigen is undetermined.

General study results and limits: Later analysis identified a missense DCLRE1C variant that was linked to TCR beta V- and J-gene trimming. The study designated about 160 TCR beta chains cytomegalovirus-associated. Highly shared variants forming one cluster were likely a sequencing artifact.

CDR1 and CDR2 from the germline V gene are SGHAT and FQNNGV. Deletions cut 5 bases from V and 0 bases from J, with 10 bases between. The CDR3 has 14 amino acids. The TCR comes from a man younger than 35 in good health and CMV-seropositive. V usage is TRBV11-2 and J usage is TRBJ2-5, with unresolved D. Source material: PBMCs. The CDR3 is CASSTAIYQETQYF. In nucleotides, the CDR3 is TGTGCCAGCAGCACCGCGATTTACCAAGAGACCCAGTACTTC.